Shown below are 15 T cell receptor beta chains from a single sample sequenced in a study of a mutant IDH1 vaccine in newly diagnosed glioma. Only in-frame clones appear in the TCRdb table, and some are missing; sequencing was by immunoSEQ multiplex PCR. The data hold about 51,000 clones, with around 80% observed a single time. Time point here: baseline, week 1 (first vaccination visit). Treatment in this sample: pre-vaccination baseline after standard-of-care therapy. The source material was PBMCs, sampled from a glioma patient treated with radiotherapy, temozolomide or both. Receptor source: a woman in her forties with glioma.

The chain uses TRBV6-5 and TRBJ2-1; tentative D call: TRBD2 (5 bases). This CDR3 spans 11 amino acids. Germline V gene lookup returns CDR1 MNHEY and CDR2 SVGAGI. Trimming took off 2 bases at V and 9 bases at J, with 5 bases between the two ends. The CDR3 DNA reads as TGTGCCAGCAGTTACGGAGGTGAGCAGTTCTTC. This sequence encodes CASSYGGEQFF.

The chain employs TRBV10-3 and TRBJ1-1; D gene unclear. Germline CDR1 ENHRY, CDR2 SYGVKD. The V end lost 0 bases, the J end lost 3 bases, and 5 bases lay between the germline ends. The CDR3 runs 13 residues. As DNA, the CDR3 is TGTGCCATCAGTGAGTCTAGGGACACTGAAGCTTTCTTT. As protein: CAISESRDTEAFF.

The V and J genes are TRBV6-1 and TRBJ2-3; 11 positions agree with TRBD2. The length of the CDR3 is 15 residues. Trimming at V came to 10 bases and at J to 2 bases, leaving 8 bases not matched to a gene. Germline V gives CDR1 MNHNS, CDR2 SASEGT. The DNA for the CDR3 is TGTGCCACGTCAGGACTAGCGGGTTACACAGATACGCAGTATTTT. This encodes CATSGLAGYTDTQYF.

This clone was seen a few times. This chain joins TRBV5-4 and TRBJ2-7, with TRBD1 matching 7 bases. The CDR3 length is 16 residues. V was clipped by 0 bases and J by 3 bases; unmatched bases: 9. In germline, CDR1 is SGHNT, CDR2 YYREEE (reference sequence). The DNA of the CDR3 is TGTGCCAGCAGCTTGGCAGAGGGGGCTAAAGTCTACGAGCAGTACTTC. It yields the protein CASSLAEGAKVYEQYF.

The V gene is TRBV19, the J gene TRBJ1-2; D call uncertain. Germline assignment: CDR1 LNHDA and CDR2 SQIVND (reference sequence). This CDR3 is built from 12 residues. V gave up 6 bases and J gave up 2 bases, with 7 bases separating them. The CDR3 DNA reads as TGTGCCAGTAGGGCGGGGAACTATGGCTACACCTTC. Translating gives CASRAGNYGYTF.

In DNA, the CDR3 is TGTGCCTGGAGCCTCAAAGGACAGGTTAGCAATCAGCCCCAGCATTTT. This translates into CAWSLKGQVSNQPQHF. The V call is TRBV30, the J call TRBJ1-5; 7 positions match TRBD1. CDR1 and CDR2 (germline): GTSNPN, SVGIG (reference sequence). This CDR3 is 16 amino acids long. Trimming took 3 bases from V and 0 from J; bases not matched to a gene: 8.

CDR3 DNA sequence: TGTGCCAGCAGCGTAGGGGGGACAGGGGGCAACGAGCAGTTCTTC. Translating gives CASSVGGTGGNEQFF. The chain combines TRBV9 with TRBJ2-1, with 12 bases fitting TRBD1. V lost 0 bases to trimming and J lost 10 bases; unmatched junction nucleotides: 5. The CDR3 is made up of 15 amino acids. Germline V lookup: CDR1 SGDLS, CDR2 YYNGEE. Variable domain in full (rest from reference TRBV9 and TRBJ2-1): DSGVTQTPKHLITATGQRVTLRCSPRSGDLSVYWYQQSLDQGLQFLIQYYNGEERAKGNILERFSAQQFPDLHSELNLSSLELGDSALYFCASSVGGTGGNEQFFGPGTRLTVL.

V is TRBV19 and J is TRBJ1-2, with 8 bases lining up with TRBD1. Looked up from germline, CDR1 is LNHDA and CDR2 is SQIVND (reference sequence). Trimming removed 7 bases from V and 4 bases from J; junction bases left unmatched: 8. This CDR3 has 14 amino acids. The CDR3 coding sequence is TGTGCCAGTACGGCAGGGGGCGCTATCTATGGCTACACCTTC. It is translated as CASTAGGAIYGYTF.

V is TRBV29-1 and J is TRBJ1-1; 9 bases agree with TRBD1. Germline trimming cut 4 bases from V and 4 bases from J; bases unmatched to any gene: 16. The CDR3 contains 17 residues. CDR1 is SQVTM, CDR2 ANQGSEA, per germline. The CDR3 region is CSVGRTGGTWGGTEAFF. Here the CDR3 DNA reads TGCAGCGTTGGGCGCACAGGGGGCACGTGGGGGGGCACTGAAGCTTTCTTT.

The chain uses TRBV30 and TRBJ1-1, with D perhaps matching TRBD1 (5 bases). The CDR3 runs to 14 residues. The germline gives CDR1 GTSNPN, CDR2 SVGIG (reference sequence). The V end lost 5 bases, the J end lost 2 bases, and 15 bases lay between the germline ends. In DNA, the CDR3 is TGTGCCTGGTCAGGGAGGTGGAAAAACACTGAAGCTTTCTTT. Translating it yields CAWSGRWKNTEAFF.

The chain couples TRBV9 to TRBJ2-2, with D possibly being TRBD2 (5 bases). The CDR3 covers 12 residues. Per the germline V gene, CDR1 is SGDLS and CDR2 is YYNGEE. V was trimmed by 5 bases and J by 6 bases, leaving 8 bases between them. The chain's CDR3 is CASSERAGELFF. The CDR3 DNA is TGTGCCAGCAGTGAGAGGGCCGGGGAGCTGTTTTTT.

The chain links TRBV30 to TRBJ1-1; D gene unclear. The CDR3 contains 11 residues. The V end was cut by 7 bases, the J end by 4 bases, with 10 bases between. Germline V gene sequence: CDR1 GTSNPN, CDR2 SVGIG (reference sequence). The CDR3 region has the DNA TGTGCCTCAACACGAGGCACTGAAGCTTTCTTT. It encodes CASTRGTEAFF.

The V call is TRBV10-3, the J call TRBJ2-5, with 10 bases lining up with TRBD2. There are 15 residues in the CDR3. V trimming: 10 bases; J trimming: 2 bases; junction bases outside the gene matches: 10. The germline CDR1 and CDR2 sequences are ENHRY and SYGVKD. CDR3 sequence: CATRSLAGNQETQYF. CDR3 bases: TGTGCCACTCGATCACTAGCGGGAAATCAAGAGACCCAGTACTTC.

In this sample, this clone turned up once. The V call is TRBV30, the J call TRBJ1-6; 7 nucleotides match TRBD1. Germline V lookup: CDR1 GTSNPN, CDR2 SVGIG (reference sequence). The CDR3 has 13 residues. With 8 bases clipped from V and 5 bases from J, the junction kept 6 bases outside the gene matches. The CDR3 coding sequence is TGTGCCGGCTCACAGGGGCATAATTCACCCCTCCACTTT. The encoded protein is CAGSQGHNSPLHF.

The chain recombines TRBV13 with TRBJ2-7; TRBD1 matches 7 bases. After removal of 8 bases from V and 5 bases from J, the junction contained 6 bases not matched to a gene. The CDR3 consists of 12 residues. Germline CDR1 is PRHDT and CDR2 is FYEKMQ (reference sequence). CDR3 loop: CASSRGGHEQYF. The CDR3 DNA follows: TGTGCCAGCTCCAGAGGGGGCCACGAGCAGTACTTC.